This TCR beta chain emerged from a study of OX40 agonist ivuxolimab in advanced cancers. In this sample, this clone turned up a few times. The table came from immunoSEQ multiplex PCR; TCRdb's copy has only in-frame clones and leaves some out. The sample holds some 74,000 clones, about 82% seen once. There are 15 residues in the CDR3. The V gene's germline CDR1 is LGHNA and CDR2 YNFKEQ. V shed 0 bases and J shed 11 bases, with 16 bases lying between them. The origin of this receptor is an adult with an advanced solid tumor such as melanoma, head and neck, liver or kidney cancer. This chain links TRBV4-2 with TRBJ1-4, with no clear D. The sequencing here drew on CD4+ or CD8+ T cells sorted from blood, taken in a trial of the OX40 agonist ivuxolimab. CDR3 region: CASSQDGDRLGKLFF. In DNA, the CDR3 is TGTGCCAGCAGCCAAGATGGAGACCGCTTGGGTAAACTGTTTTTT.